This T cell receptor beta chain was identified during a study of control samples from healthy donors and cancer patients. V was shortened by 1 base and J by 9 bases, with 16 bases between the two germline ends. Per the germline V gene, CDR1 is LNHNV and CDR2 is YYDKDF (reference sequence). There are 15 residues in the CDR3. Only in-frame clones appear in the TCRdb table, and some are missing; sequencing was by immunoSEQ multiplex PCR. The table records about 95,000 clones, about nine tenths of them present only once. The V call is TRBV15, the J call TRBJ1-5, with TRBD1 as a possible D gene (6 bases). The TCR was taken from a woman in her seventies in good health. Sequencing input: blood. The CDR3 nucleotides read TGTGCCACCAGCAGAGGTTTGGGGACAATCCTGCCCCAGCATTTT. Protein: CATSRGLGTILPQHF.